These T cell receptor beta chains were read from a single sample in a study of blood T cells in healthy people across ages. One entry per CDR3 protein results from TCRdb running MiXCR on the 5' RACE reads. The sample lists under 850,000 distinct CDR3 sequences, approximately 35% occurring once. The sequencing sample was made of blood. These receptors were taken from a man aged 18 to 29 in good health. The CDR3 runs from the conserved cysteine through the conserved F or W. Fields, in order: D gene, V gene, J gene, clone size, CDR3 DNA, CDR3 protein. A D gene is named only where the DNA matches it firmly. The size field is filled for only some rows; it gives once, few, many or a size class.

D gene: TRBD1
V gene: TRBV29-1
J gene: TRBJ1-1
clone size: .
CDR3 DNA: TGCAGCGCAGGACAGGGGATGAGAGCTGAAGCTTTCTTT
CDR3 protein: CSAGQGMRAEAFF

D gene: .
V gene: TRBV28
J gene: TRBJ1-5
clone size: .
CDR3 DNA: TGTGCCAGCAACGAGGGGGGGGTTCAGCCCCAGCATTTT
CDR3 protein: CASNEGGVQPQHF

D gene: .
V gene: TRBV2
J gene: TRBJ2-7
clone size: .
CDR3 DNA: TGTGCCAGCAGTGTCCCCCTTGAATGGCTGGGAAGGGGTTACGAGCAGTACTTC
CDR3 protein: CASSVPLEWLGRGYEQYF

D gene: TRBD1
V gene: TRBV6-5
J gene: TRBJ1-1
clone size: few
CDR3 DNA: TGTGCCAGCACTTACGGTCAGGGGGCCACTGAAGCTTTCTTT
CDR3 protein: CASTYGQGATEAFF

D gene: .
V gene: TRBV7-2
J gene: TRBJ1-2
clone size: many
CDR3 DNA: TGTGCCAGCAGCCAATACTATGGCTACACCTTC
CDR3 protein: CASSQYYGYTF

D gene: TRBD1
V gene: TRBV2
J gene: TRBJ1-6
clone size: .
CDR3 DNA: TGTGCCAGCAGTGGTAACAGGGGGCCGTATAATTCACCCCTCCACTTT
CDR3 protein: CASSGNRGPYNSPLHF

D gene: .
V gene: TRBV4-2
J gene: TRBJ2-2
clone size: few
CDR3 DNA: TGTGCCAGCAGCCCAACGGTTAGGCATACGAACACCGGGGAGCTGTTTTTT
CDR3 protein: CASSPTVRHTNTGELFF

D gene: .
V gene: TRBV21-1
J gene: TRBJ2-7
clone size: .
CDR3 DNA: TGTGCCAGCAGCTACGGGACCGCCGTGAGGGAGCAGTACTTC
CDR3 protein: CASSYGTAVREQYF

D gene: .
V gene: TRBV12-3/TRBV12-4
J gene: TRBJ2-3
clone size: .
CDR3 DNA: TGTGCCAGCAGTTTAGTAAACGGGAACACAGATACGCAGTATTTT
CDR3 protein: CASSLVNGNTDTQYF

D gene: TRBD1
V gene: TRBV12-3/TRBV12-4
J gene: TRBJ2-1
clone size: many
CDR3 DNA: TGTGCCAGCAGACCCGGGACAGACAATGAGCAGTTCTTC
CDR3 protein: CASRPGTDNEQFF

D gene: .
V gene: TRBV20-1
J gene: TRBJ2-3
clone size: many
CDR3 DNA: TGCAGTTCCCACTACTCAGGGTTTGTCGGCACAGATACGCAGTATTTT
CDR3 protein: CSSHYSGFVGTDTQYF

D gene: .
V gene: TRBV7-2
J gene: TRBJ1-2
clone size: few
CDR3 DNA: TGTGCCAGCACTGTCCGGGACGGCCCTTTCACCTTC
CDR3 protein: CASTVRDGPFTF

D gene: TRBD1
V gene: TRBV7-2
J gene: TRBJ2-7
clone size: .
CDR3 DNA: TGTGCCAGCACTCCTTCGGGACAGGGGGTGCCCTTCTCCTACGAGCAGTACTTC
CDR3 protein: CASTPSGQGVPFSYEQYF

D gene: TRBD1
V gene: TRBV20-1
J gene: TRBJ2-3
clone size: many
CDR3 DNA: TGCAGTGCTGCCCAGACGGACAGGTACACAGATACGCAGTATTTT
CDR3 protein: CSAAQTDRYTDTQYF

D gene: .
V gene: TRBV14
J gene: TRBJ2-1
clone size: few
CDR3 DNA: TGTGCCAGCAGCCAAGATCTCGGTCACTCCTACAATGAGCAGTTCTTC
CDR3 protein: CASSQDLGHSYNEQFF

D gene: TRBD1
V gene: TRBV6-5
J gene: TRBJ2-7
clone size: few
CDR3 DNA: TGTGCCAGCAGTCGACAGGGTCTTCCCTACAATGAGCAGTACTTC
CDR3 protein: CASSRQGLPYNEQYF

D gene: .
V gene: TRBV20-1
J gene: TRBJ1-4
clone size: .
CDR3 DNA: TGCAGTGCCACCCGGGGGAATGAAAAACTGTTTTTT
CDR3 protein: CSATRGNEKLFF

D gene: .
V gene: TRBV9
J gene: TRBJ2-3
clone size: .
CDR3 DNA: TGTGCCAGCAGCGTAGAGCGGACTTCAGATACGCAGTATTTT
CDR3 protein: CASSVERTSDTQYF

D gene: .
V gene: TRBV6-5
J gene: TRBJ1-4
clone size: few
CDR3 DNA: TGTGCCAGCACCTACTCCGGACAAGTTAATGAAAAACTGTTTTTT
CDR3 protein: CASTYSGQVNEKLFF

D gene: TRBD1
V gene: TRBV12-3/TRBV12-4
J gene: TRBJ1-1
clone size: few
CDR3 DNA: TGTGCCAGCAGCCTGACAGGGCCCTCTGAAGCTTTCTTT
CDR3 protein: CASSLTGPSEAFF

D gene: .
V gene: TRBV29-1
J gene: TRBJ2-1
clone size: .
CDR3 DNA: TGCAGCGTTGAAGGTCTAAGCTCCTACAATGAGCAGTTCTTC
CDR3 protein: CSVEGLSSYNEQFF

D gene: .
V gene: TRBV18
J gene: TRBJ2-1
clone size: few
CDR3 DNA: TGTGCCAGCTCGCCGGGACTTAACGGGGGCAATGAGCAGTTCTTC
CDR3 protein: CASSPGLNGGNEQFF

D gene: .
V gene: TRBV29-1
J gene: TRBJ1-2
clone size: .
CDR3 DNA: TGCAGCGTTAAGGAAGCTTTCATGGGCTATGGCTACACCTTC
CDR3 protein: CSVKEAFMGYGYTF

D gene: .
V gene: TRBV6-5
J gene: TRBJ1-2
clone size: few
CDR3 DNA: TGTGCCAGCAGCTCGCTTGGGGGGGAGATTAACTATGGCTACACCTTC
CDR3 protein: CASSSLGGEINYGYTF

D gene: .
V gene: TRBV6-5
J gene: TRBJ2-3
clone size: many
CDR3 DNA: TGTGCCAGCAGCCAAAGGGCTAGGGCAGATACGCAGTATTTT
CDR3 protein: CASSQRARADTQYF

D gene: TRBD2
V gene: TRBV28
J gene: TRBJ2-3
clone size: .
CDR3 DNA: TGTGCCAGCACTCGACCGGGGGGGCAGGGAGATACGCAGTATTTT
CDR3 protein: CASTRPGGQGDTQYF

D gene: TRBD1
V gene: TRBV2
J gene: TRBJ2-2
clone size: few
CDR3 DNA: TGTGCCAGCAGATCGAACAGGGGGAACGGGGAGCTGTTTTTT
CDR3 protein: CASRSNRGNGELFF

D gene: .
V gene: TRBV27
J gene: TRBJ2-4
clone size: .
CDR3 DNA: TGTGCCAGCAGTTTCCCCTACGGACAGAGATTTTTAGCCAAAAACATTCAGTACTTC
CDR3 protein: CASSFPYGQRFLAKNIQYF

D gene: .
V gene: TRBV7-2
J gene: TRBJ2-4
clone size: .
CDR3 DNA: TGTGCCAGCGAGGGGGGCAGAGAAAACATTCAGTACTTC
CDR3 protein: CASEGGRENIQYF

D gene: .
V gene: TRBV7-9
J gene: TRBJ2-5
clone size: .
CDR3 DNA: TGTGCCAGCAGTTTAGACGGGAGAGTAGCCCAAGAGACCCAGTACTTC
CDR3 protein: CASSLDGRVAQETQYF

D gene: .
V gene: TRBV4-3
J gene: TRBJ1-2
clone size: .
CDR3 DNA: TGCGCCAGCAGTCAAGAGAAGGGGGAGGGTGGCTACACCTTC
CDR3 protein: CASSQEKGEGGYTF

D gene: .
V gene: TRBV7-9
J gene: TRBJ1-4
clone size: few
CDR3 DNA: TGTGCCAGCAGCTTTGGGGTCTCTAATGAAAAACTGTTTTTT
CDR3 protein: CASSFGVSNEKLFF

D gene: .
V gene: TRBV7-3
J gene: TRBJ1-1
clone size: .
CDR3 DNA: TGTGCCAGCAGCTTGCCCTCCCGGGGGGCGACTGAAGCTTTCTTT
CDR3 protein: CASSLPSRGATEAFF

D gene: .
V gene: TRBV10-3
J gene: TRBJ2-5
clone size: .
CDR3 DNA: TGTGCCATCTTAGTCCCTCCCAATGAGCAGTACTTC
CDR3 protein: CAILVPPNEQYF

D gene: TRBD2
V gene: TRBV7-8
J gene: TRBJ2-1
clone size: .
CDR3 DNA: TGTGCCAGCAGCCCCGAACGGGGGGCCTACAATGAGCAGTTCTTC
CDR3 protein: CASSPERGAYNEQFF

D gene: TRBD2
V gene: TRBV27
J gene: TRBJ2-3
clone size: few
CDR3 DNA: TGTGCCAGCAGTTCCCCGGGACTACCCACAGATACGCAGTATTTT
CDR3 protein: CASSSPGLPTDTQYF

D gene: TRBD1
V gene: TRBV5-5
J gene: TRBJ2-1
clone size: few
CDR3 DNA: TGTGCCAGCAGCTTCGGGACAGGTGAGCAGTTCTTC
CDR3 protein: CASSFGTGEQFF

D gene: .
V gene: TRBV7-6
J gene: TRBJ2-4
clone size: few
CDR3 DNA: TGTGCCAGCAGCTTCGGCCGGGAAAACATTCAGTACTTC
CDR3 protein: CASSFGRENIQYF

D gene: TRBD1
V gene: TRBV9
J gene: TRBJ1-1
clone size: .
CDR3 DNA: TGTGCCAGCAGCGCGGACAGGGGACGTGTGAACACTGAAGCTTTCTTT
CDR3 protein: CASSADRGRVNTEAFF

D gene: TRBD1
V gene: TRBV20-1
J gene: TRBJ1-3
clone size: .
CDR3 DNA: TGCAGTGCTCACGACAGGGGGCACACTGGCGCGAACACCATATATTTT
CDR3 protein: CSAHDRGHTGANTIYF

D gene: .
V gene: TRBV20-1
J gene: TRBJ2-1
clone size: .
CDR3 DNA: TGCAGTGCTTTGCTGCGCGACACCTCCTACAATGAGCAGTTCTTC
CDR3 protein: CSALLRDTSYNEQFF

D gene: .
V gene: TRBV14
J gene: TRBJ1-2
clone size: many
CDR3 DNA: TGTGCCAGCAGCCCGGGGGGACAATTCTATGGCTACACCTTC
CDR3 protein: CASSPGGQFYGYTF

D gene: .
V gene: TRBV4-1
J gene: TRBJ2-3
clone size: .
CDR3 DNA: TGCGCCAGCAGCCAAGATACTAGCCCGTCCACAGATACGCAGTATTTT
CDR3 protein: CASSQDTSPSTDTQYF

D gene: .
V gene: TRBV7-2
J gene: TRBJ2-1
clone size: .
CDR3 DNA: TGTGCCAGCAGCTTAAAATCGGCTAGCTTTTACAATGAGCAGTTCTTC
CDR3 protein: CASSLKSASFYNEQFF

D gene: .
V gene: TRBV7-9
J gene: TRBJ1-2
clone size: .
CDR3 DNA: TGTGCCAGCAGCTCTCGGGTTGCGGGCCACTATGGCTACACCTTC
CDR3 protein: CASSSRVAGHYGYTF

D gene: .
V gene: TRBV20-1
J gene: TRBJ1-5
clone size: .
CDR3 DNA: TGCAGTGCTAGACCCGAGGGGAGTATCAATCAGCCCCAGCATTTT
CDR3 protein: CSARPEGSINQPQHF

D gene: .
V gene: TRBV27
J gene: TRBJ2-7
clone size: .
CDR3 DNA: TGTGCCAGCAGTTGGGCCCGTAGCGGCGAGCAGTACTTC
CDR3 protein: CASSWARSGEQYF

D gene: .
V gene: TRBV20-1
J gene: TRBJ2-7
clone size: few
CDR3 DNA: TGCAGTGCTAGAGATTTGGAGGGTACGTCCTACGAGCAGTACTTC
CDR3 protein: CSARDLEGTSYEQYF

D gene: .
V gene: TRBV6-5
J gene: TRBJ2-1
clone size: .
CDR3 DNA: TGTGCCAGCAGTTTCGGAGGGAAGGGCCAGAATGAGCAGTTCTTC
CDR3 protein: CASSFGGKGQNEQFF

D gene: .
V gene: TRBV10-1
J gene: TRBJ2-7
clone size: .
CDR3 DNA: TGCGCCAGCAGTGAGTCGAACGAGGCAGCCATCTACGAGCAGTACTTC
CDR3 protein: CASSESNEAAIYEQYF

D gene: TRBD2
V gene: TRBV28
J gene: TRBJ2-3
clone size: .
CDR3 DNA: TGTGCCAGCAGTGACCCGGGGGGGCCCACAGATACGCAGTATTTT
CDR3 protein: CASSDPGGPTDTQYF

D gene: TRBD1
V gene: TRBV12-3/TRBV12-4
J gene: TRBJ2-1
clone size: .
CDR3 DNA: TGTGCCAGCAGTTCACCCCCAGGACAGGGTCGGGATGAGCAGTTCTTC
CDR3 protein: CASSSPPGQGRDEQFF

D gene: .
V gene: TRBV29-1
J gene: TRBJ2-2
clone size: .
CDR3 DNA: TGCAGCGTTGAAGGCGGGCTGAACACCGGGGAGCTGTTTTTT
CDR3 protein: CSVEGGLNTGELFF

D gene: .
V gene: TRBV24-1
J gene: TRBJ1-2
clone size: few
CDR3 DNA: TGTGCCACCAGTGACAGGGGTGATGGCTACACCTTC
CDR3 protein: CATSDRGDGYTF

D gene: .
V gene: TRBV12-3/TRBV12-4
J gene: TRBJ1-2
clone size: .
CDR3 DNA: TGTGCCAGCAGAGGCTTTAGGGAGTTGGGACATGGCTACACCTTC
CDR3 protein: CASRGFRELGHGYTF

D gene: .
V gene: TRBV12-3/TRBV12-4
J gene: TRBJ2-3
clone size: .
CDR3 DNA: TGTGCCAGCAGTTTGTGGCGGGGCTTAACAGATACGCAGTATTTT
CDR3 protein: CASSLWRGLTDTQYF

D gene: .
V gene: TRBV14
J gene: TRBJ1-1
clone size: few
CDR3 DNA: TGTGCCAGCAGCCAAGTATGGGGGGATCTTCGTTTGGGGACTGAAGCTTTCTTT
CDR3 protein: CASSQVWGDLRLGTEAFF

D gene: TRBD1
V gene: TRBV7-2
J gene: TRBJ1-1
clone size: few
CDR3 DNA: TGTGCCAGCAGCCGATTGACAGGGCTGAACACTGAAGCTTTCTTT
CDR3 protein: CASSRLTGLNTEAFF